A single sample is the source of the 8 T cell receptor beta chains below, sequenced in a study of T cells after yellow fever vaccination. TCRdb recomputed calls from the 5' RACE reads with MiXCR, one row per CDR3 protein. The sample contains around 590,000 distinct CDR3 sequences, 9% to 15% of which appear only once. The sample here was PBMCs, taken on the day of the yellow fever booster vaccination. These receptors were taken from a man aged 25 to 40 who received the YFV17D yellow fever vaccine.

Only a few counts were recorded for this clonotype. The rearrangement uses TRBV10-3 and TRBJ2-5, with D perhaps matching TRBD1 (6 bases). The CDR3 has 13 residues. V was shortened by 2 bases and J by 3 bases, with 7 bases between the two germline ends. CDR1 and CDR2 from the germline V gene are ENHRY and SYGVKD. The DNA of the CDR3 is TGTGCCATCAGTGAGAGGACAGAAGAGACCCAGTACTTC. Amino acids: CAISERTEETQYF.

This rearrangement joins TRBV20-1 to TRBJ2-7; D call uncertain. CDR3 length: 12 residues. The ends were cut back, 0 bases at V and 6 bases at J, with 9 bases in the middle. Germline V gives CDR1 DFQATT, CDR2 SNEGSKA (reference sequence). CDR3 residues: CSARDMNPEQYF. The CDR3 nucleotides are TGCAGTGCTAGAGACATGAACCCCGAGCAGTACTTC.

This clonotype came up many times. The chain joins TRBV7-9 to TRBJ2-1, with D unclear. CDR1 is SEHNR, CDR2 FQNEAQ, per germline (reference sequence). CDR3 length: 13 amino acids. V was clipped by 4 bases and J by 4 bases, with 8 bases between them. The CDR3, as DNA: TGTGCCAGCAGCTCCGGTGATTACAATGAGCAGTTCTTC. Amino acid sequence: CASSSGDYNEQFF. The variable domain in full, completed from reference TRBV7-9 and TRBJ2-1, reads DTGVSQNPRHKITKRGQNVTFRCDPISEHNRLYWYRQTLGQGPEFLTYFQNEAQLEKSRLLSDRFSAERPKGSFSTLEIQRTEQGDSAMYLCASSSGDYNEQFFGPGTRLTVL.

The chain joins TRBV19 to TRBJ2-1; D possibly corresponds to TRBD2 (6 bases). The germline V and J ends were trimmed by 3 bases and 12 bases, with 18 bases remaining between them. CDR3 length equals 14 residues. CDR1 and CDR2 from the germline V gene are LNHDA and SQIVND (reference sequence). DNA for the CDR3: TGTGCCAGTAGTATTCCGGGGACTGGAAGACTGCAGTTCTTC. It translates to CASSIPGTGRLQFF.

The rearrangement uses TRBV10-3 and TRBJ2-7; TRBD2 matches 7 bases. The V gene end was trimmed by 8 bases and the J gene end by 5 bases; junction bases not matched to a gene: 3. The CDR3 runs to 11 residues. Germline V CDR1 and CDR2: ENHRY, SYGVKD. CDR3 sequence: CAIWGGDEQYF. DNA of the CDR3: TGTGCCATCTGGGGAGGGGACGAGCAGTACTTC.

This clonotype was detected a few times. This sequence joins TRBV3-1 and TRBJ2-2; D is uncertain. CDR3 length: 15 amino acids. With 1 base removed from V and 2 bases from J, the gap between germline ends came to 8 bases. Germline CDR1 reads LGHDT; CDR2 reads YNNKEL (reference sequence). The CDR3 DNA reads TGTGCCAGCAGCCAAGTAGGAGAAAACACCGGGGAGCTGTTTTTT. Protein sequence: CASSQVGENTGELFF.

This clonotype was seen more than once but under ten times. The V and J genes are TRBV27 and TRBJ2-5; TRBD1 matches 10 bases. The CDR3 is 14 amino acids. Germline CDR1 MNHEY, CDR2 SMNVEV (reference sequence). The J segment lost 5 bases and the V segment lost 5 bases, leaving 5 bases of the junction unmatched. DNA for the CDR3: TGTGCCAGCAGTATCCGGGACAGGGGCGAGACCCAGTACTTC. Translation gives CASSIRDRGETQYF.

Only a few counts were recorded for this clonotype. V is TRBV15 and J is TRBJ2-1, with D uncertain. V was pared by 1 base and J by 7 bases, with 8 bases between. The CDR3 totals 13 residues. Germline assignment: CDR1 LNHNV and CDR2 YYDKDF (reference sequence). The CDR3 sequence: CATSRGLGNEQFF. As DNA, the CDR3 is TGTGCCACCAGCAGAGGCTTAGGGAATGAGCAGTTCTTC. The full variable domain, rest sourced from reference TRBV15 and TRBJ2-1, is DAMVIQNPRYQVTQFGKPVTLSCSQTLNHNVMYWYQQKSSQAPKLLFHYYDKDFNNEADTPDNFQSRRPNTSFCFLDIRSPGLGDTAMYLCATSRGLGNEQFFGPGTRLTVL.